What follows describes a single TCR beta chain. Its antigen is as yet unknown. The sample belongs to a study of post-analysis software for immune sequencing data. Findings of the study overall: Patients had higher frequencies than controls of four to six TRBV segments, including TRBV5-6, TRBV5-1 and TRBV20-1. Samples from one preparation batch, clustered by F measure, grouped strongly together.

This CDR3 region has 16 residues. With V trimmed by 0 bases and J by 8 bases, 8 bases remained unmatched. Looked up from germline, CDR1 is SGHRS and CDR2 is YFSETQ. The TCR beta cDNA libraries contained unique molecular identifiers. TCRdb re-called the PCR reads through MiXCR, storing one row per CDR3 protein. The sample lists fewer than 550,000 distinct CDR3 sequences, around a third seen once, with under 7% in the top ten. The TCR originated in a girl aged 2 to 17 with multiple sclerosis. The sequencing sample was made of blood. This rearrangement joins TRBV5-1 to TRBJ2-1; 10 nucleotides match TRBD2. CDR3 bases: TGCGCCAGCAGCTTGGCTAGCGGGGGACAGAAGGATGAGCAGTTCTTC. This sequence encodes CASSLASGGQKDEQFF.